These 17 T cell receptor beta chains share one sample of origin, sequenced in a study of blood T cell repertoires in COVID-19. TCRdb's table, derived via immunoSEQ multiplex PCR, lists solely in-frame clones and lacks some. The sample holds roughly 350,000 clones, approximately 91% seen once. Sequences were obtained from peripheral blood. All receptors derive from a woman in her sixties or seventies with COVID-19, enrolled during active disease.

Here the CDR3 DNA reads TGCGCCAGCAGCCAAGAAACTTCTTCACCCCTCCACTTT. It translates to CASSQETSSPLHF. The genes are TRBV4-1 and TRBJ1-6; D not certain. V shed 0 bases and J shed 9 bases, with 6 bases lying between them. The CDR3 length is 13 residues. From germline, CDR1 is MGHRA and CDR2 YSYEKL.

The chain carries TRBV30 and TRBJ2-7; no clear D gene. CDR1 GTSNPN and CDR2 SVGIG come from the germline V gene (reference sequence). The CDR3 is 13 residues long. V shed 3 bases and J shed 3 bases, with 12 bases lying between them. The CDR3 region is CAWSLTSVYEQYF. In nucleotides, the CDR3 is TGTGCCTGGAGCCTTACATCTGTCTACGAGCAGTACTTC.

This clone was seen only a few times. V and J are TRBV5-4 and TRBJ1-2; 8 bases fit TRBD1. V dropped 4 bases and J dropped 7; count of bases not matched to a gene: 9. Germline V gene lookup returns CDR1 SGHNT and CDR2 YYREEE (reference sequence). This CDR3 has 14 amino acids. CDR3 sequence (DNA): TGTGCCAGCAGCACCTCAGGGGGCTTGTTTGGCTACACCTTC. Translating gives CASSTSGGLFGYTF.

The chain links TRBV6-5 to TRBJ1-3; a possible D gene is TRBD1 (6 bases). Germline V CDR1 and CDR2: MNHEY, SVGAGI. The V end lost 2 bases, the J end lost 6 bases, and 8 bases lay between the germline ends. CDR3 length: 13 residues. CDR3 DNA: TGTGCCAGCAGTTACGCAGGGGCAAACACCATATATTTT. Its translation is CASSYAGANTIYF.

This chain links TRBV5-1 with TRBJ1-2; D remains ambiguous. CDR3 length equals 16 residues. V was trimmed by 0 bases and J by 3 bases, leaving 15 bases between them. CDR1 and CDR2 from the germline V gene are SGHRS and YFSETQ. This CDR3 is CASSLVSLPADYGYTF. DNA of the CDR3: TGCGCCAGCAGCTTGGTTTCTCTGCCGGCGGACTATGGCTACACCTTC.

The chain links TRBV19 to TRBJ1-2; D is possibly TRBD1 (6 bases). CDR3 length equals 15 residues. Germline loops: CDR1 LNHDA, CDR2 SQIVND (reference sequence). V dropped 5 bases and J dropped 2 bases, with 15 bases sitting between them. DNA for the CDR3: TGTGCCAGTAGTGCCATAGGACAGTTCAACTATGGCTACACCTTC. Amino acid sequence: CASSAIGQFNYGYTF.

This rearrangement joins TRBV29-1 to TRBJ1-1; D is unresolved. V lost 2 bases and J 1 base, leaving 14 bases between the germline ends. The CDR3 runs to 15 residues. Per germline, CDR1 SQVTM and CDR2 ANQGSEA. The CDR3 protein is CSVERAVGGNTEAFF. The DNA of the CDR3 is TGCAGCGTTGAAAGGGCAGTTGGAGGGAACACTGAAGCTTTCTTT.

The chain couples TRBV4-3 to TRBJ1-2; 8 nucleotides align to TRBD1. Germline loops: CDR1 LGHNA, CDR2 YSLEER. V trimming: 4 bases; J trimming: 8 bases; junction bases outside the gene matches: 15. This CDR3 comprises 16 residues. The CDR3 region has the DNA TGCGCCAGCAGCCCATTGGGGACAGGCACCCTAGGGGGCTACACCTTC. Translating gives CASSPLGTGTLGGYTF.

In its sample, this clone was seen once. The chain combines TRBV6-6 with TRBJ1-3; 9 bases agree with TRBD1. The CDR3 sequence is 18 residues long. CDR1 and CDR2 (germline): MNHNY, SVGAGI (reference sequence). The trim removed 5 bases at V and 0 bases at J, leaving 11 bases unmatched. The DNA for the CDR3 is TGTGCCAGCAGTCGATTGTCCGGGACAGGGCTCTCTGGAAACACCATATATTTT. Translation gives CASSRLSGTGLSGNTIYF.

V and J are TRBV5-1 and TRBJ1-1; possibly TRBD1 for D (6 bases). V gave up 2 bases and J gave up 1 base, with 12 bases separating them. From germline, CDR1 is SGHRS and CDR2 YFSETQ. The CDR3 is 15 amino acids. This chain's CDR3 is CASSFSGAKNTEAFF. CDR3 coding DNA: TGCGCCAGCAGCTTTTCAGGGGCAAAGAACACTGAAGCTTTCTTT.

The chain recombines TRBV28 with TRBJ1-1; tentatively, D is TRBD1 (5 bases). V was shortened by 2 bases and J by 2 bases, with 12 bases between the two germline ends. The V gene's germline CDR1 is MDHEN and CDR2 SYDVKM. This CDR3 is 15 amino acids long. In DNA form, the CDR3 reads TGTGCCAGCAGTTTACCGGGGACTTCCAACACTGAAGCTTTCTTT. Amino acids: CASSLPGTSNTEAFF.

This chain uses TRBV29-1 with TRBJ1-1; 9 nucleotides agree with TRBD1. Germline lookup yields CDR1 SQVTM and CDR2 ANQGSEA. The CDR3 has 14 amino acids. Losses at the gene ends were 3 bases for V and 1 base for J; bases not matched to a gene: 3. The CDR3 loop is CSVDGDRANTEAFF. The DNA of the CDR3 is TGCAGCGTTGACGGGGACAGGGCGAACACTGAAGCTTTCTTT.

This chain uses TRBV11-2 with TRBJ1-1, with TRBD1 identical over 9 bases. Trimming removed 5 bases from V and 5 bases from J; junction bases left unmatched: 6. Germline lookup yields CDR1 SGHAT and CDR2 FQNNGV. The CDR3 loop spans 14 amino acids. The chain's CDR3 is CASSRTGGWTEAFF. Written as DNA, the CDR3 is TGTGCCAGCAGCCGAACAGGGGGCTGGACTGAAGCTTTCTTT.

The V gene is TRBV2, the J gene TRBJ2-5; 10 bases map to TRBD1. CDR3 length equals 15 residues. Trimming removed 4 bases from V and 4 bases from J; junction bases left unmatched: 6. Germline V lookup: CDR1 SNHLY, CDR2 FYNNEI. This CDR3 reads CASSALDRGLETQYF. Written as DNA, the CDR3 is TGTGCCAGCAGTGCTTTAGACAGGGGGCTAGAGACCCAGTACTTC.

Here the CDR3 DNA reads TGCAGTGCTCACAGGGAAGGCTACACCTTC. Translating gives CSAHREGYTF. J is TRBJ1-2 and V is TRBV20-1, with a possible D match to TRBD1 (6 bases). The CDR3 has 10 amino acids. With 5 bases removed from V and 8 bases from J, the gap between germline ends came to 9 bases. The germline CDR1 and CDR2 sequences are DFQATT and SNEGSKA (reference sequence).

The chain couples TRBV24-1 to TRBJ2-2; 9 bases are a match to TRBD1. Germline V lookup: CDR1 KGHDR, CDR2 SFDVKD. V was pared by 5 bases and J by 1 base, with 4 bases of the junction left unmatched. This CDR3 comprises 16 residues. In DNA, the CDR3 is TGTGCCACCAGTGCCCCGGGACAGGGGAACACCGGGGAGCTGTTTTTT. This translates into CATSAPGQGNTGELFF.

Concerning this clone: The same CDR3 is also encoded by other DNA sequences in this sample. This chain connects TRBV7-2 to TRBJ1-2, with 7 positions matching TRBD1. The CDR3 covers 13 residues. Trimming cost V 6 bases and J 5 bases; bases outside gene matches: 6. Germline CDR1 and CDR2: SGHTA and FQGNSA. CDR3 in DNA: TGTGCCAGCAGTCCACAGGGGTTATATGGCTACACCTTC. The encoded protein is CASSPQGLYGYTF. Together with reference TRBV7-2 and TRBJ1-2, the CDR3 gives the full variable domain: GAGVSQSPSNKVTEKGKDVELRCDPISGHTALYWYRQSLGQGLEFLIYFQGNSAPDKSGLPSDRFSAERTGGSVSTLTIQRTQQEDSAVYLCASSPQGLYGYTFGSGTRLTVV.